Shown below are 8 T cell receptor beta chains from a single sample sequenced in a study of OX40 agonist ivuxolimab in advanced cancers. To prepare the library, the immunoSEQ multiplex PCR assay was applied. TCRdb mirrors the immuneACCESS table, restricted to in-frame sequences. Some clones are absent from its copies; in checked studies, under half trace to an unresolved V gene, and the reason for the others is unknown. The sample table contains 45,000 to 60,000 clones; only one count was recorded for about four fifths of them. The ten biggest clones cover about 1.2% of the sample. Sequenced material: CD4+ or CD8+ T cells sorted from blood, taken in a trial of the OX40 agonist ivuxolimab. Receptors originate from an adult with an advanced solid tumor such as melanoma, head and neck, liver or kidney cancer.

V usage is TRBV6-5 and J usage is TRBJ2-3; tentative D call: TRBD1 (5 bases). The CDR3 loop spans 15 amino acids. The germline CDR1 and CDR2 sequences are MNHEY and SVGAGI. The V gene lost 2 bases and the J gene lost 0 bases, with 9 bases spanning the gap. The CDR3 DNA sequence: TGTGCCAGCAGTTACGACAGCTCTAGCACAGATACGCAGTATTTT. Its translation is CASSYDSSSTDTQYF.

The V call is TRBV19, the J call TRBJ1-5; 9 positions match TRBD1. CDR1 is LNHDA and CDR2 is SQIVND in the germline V gene (reference sequence). Trimming removed 3 bases from V and 5 bases from J; junction bases left unmatched: 5. CDR3 length: 15 residues. DNA of the CDR3: TGTGCCAGTAGTATTACCCGGGACAGGGATCAGCCCCAGCATTTT. Translation: CASSITRDRDQPQHF.

CDR3 in amino acids: CAWSNGQRYNSPLHF. In DNA form, the CDR3 reads TGTGCCTGGAGTAATGGACAGCGATATAATTCACCCCTCCACTTT. This chain links TRBV30 with TRBJ1-6; the D gene is possibly TRBD1 (6 bases). CDR3 length: 15 amino acids. Germline-derived CDR1 and CDR2 are GTSNPN and SVGIG (reference sequence). V was clipped by 2 bases and J by 4 bases, with 12 bases between them.

This sequence joins TRBV19 and TRBJ1-1, with D possibly being TRBD1 (5 bases). Germline V lookup: CDR1 LNHDA, CDR2 SQIVND (reference sequence). The CDR3 has 12 residues. V was trimmed by 8 bases and J by 4 bases, leaving 11 bases between them. The CDR3 DNA reads TGTGCCAGTCGCAGGGATGGCACTGAAGCTTTCTTT. This gives the protein CASRRDGTEAFF.

V is TRBV6-6 and J is TRBJ2-7; 9 positions agree with TRBD2. CDR3 length: 16 residues. V lost 6 bases to trimming and J lost 5 bases; unmatched junction nucleotides: 14. Germline CDR1 reads MNHNY; CDR2 reads SVGAGI (reference sequence). The CDR3 region is CASSPNSGRIINEQYF. The CDR3 DNA reads as TGTGCCAGCAGCCCGAATAGCGGGAGAATAATCAACGAGCAGTACTTC.

CDR3: CASSLALGGVQPQHF. The CDR3 DNA follows: TGTGCCAGCAGCTTAGCGCTGGGGGGAGTTCAGCCCCAGCATTTT. The genes are TRBV7-9 and TRBJ1-5; tentative D call: TRBD1 (5 bases). Germline V lookup: CDR1 SEHNR, CDR2 FQNEAQ (reference sequence). There are 15 residues in the CDR3. Trimming cost V 0 bases and J 6 bases, with 12 bases left between them.

This clone was seen more than once but under ten times. The V gene is TRBV18, the J gene TRBJ2-3, with 7 bases fitting TRBD2. The germline V gene encodes CDR1 KGHSH and CDR2 LQKENI. V was clipped by 0 bases and J by 3 bases; unmatched bases: 6. The CDR3 spans 16 residues. The CDR3 region is CASSPPQRGRTDTQYF. Written as DNA, the CDR3 is TGTGCCAGCTCACCACCGCAGCGGGGAAGGACAGATACGCAGTATTTT. The full variable domain, completed using reference TRBV18 and TRBJ2-3, is NAGVMQNPRHLVRRRGQEARLRCSPMKGHSHVYWYRQLPEEGLKFMVYLQKENIIDESGMPKERFSAEFPKEGPSILRIQQVVRGDSAAYFCASSPPQRGRTDTQYFGPGTRLTVL.

The chain links TRBV6-5 to TRBJ1-1; 12 nucleotides align to TRBD1. Germline CDR1 reads MNHEY; CDR2 reads SVGAGI. The CDR3 runs 14 residues. J was trimmed by 7 bases and V by 4 bases; bases with no gene match: 4. The CDR3 spells CASSWDRGLDEAFF. In DNA form, the CDR3 reads TGTGCCAGCAGTTGGGACAGGGGGCTTGATGAAGCTTTCTTT.